Described below is a single T cell receptor (beta chain) sequence and its context. The data belong to a study of blood T cell repertoires in COVID-19. Study summary: COVID-19 samples, acute and convalescent, were from the United States, Italy and Spain.

Enrolled during active infection, Seattle patients were then followed longitudinally. Authors' analysis steps: Reference gene primer amplification yielded estimated nucleated cell counts. Sequencing was performed with immunoSEQ multiplex PCR; in TCRdb, only in-frame clones are kept and a portion is missing. V, J and clone size were drawn from that table, and D and trimming were deduced from the DNA. Among 150,000 to 200,000 clones listed, roughly 78% were seen once. The CDR3 contains 11 residues. The V gene end was trimmed by 2 bases and the J gene end by 12 bases; junction bases not matched to a gene: 2. The V gene's germline CDR1 is DFQATT and CDR2 SNEGSKA (reference sequence).

Sequences were obtained from peripheral blood. This TCR derives from a woman aged 60-70 years with COVID-19, enrolled during active disease. J is TRBJ2-3 and V is TRBV20-1; 10 bases align to TRBD2. CDR3 sequence (DNA): TGCAGTGCTAGACGGACTAGCGGACAGTATTTT. Translation: CSARRTSGQYF.